Following are 22 T cell receptor beta chains from one sample sequenced in a study of cytomegalovirus exposure and HLA in healthy donors. PCR used 60 Vbeta primers and 13 Jbeta primers. Sequenced by immunoSEQ multiplex PCR; TCRdb stores in-frame clones only, minus some. The table lists some 110,000 clones. Sequences were obtained from PBMCs. The source of these receptors is a man aged 25-45 years in good health and CMV-seronegative.

CDR3 nucleotide sequence: TGTGCCAGCAGTAAGGGGACCGCCGGGGGGGCCAATGAGCAGTTCTTC. The encoded protein is CASSKGTAGGANEQFF. The chain couples TRBV6-6 to TRBJ2-1; 8 bases match TRBD2. With V trimmed by 5 bases and J by 6 bases, 12 bases remained unmatched. This CDR3 has 16 residues. The V gene's germline CDR1 is MNHNY and CDR2 SVGAGI (reference sequence).

J is TRBJ2-1 and V is TRBV7-3, with D maybe TRBD1 (6 bases). The V gene's germline CDR1 is SGHTA and CDR2 FQGTGA. The CDR3 loop spans 15 amino acids. V was trimmed by 6 bases and J by 3 bases, leaving 15 bases between them. CDR3 sequence: CASRIGPDSYNEQFF. CDR3 DNA: TGTGCCAGCAGAATAGGGCCGGACAGCTACAATGAGCAGTTCTTC.

This chain links TRBV19 with TRBJ1-1; possibly TRBD1 for D (6 bases). V lost 7 bases and J lost 1, with 13 bases in between. The CDR3 has 14 residues. Germline CDR1 reads LNHDA; CDR2 reads SQIVND (reference sequence). The CDR3 is CASNGGGPNTEAFF. CDR3 DNA: TGTGCCAGTAACGGGGGGGGGCCGAACACTGAAGCTTTCTTT. The complete variable domain, with remaining parts taken from reference TRBV19 and TRBJ1-1, reads DGGITQSPKYLFRKEGQNVTLSCEQNLNHDAMYWYRQDPGQGLRLIYYSQIVNDFQKGDIAEGYSVSREKKESFPLTVTSAQKNPTAFYLCASNGGGPNTEAFFGQGTRLTVV.

The chain employs TRBV13 and TRBJ2-7; 7 positions agree with TRBD2. The germline V gene encodes CDR1 PRHDT and CDR2 FYEKMQ (reference sequence). V lost 1 base to trimming and J lost 3 bases; unmatched junction nucleotides: 12. The length of the CDR3 is 17 residues. CDR3 residues: CASSLAPGRGPIYEQYF. DNA of the CDR3: TGTGCCAGCAGCTTAGCCCCAGGGAGGGGCCCCATCTACGAGCAGTACTTC.

This chain links TRBV28 with TRBJ1-1; D uncertain. The V gene lost 4 bases and the J gene lost 1 base, with 10 bases spanning the gap. The CDR3 consists of 14 residues. CDR1 MDHEN and CDR2 SYDVKM come from the germline V gene. CDR3 DNA sequence: TGTGCCAGCAGTTCCCCCGGGGAGAACACTGAAGCTTTCTTT. As protein: CASSSPGENTEAFF.

The chain is built from TRBV6-5 and TRBJ1-2; 9 bases are shared with TRBD1. The V and J ends lost 0 bases and 4 bases, in that order; junction bases with no gene match: 0. The CDR3 runs to 14 residues. CDR1 MNHEY and CDR2 SVGAGI come from the germline V gene. CDR3 protein: CASSYSGQGYGYTF. The CDR3 nucleotides read TGTGCCAGCAGTTACTCGGGACAGGGCTATGGCTACACCTTC.

V is TRBV5-4 and J is TRBJ2-5; 10 bases match TRBD2. Germline CDR1 SGHNT, CDR2 YYREEE (reference sequence). Trimming at V came to 1 base and at J to 5 bases, leaving 8 bases not matched to a gene. This CDR3 is 16 amino acids long. CDR3 bases: TGTGCCAGCAGCTTGTCACGACTAGCGGGTGCGGAGACCCAGTACTTC. Protein sequence: CASSLSRLAGAETQYF.

This chain connects TRBV5-4 to TRBJ1-1; weak D call: TRBD1 (5 bases). CDR1 and CDR2 (germline): SGHNT, YYREEE (reference sequence). The V and J ends lost 0 bases and 5 bases respectively, with 14 bases between them. The CDR3 sequence is 15 residues long. CDR3 DNA: TGTGCCAGCAGCTTGGAGTTCGGGGGTAGGACTGAAGCTTTCTTT. Protein: CASSLEFGGRTEAFF.

CDR3 sequence (DNA): TGTGCCAGCAGCTCCGTGGGTAGGGGTTACACCGGGGAGCTGTTTTTT. It codes for CASSSVGRGYTGELFF. This chain links TRBV11-1 with TRBJ2-2; D is perhaps TRBD1 (5 bases). Trimming pared 4 bases from V and 3 bases from J, leaving 15 bases between. Germline CDR1 reads SGHAT; CDR2 reads FQDESV (reference sequence). The CDR3 totals 16 residues.

The chain couples TRBV7-3 to TRBJ2-2; 7 positions match TRBD2. V trimming: 6 bases; J trimming: 4 bases; junction bases outside the gene matches: 11. Germline-derived CDR1 and CDR2 are SGHTA and FQGTGA. The CDR3 runs 16 residues. In DNA form, the CDR3 reads TGTGCCAGCAGACGAATCGGGGAGGGAAGCACCGGGGAGCTGTTTTTT. Translation: CASRRIGEGSTGELFF.

The rearrangement uses TRBV12-5 and TRBJ2-5; 11 positions agree with TRBD2. Germline CDR1 reads LGHNT; CDR2 reads FRNRAP. The CDR3 covers 15 residues. V gave up 4 bases and J gave up 4 bases; unmatched junction bases: 5. CDR3 loop: CASGSGTSGAETQYF. CDR3 nucleotide sequence: TGTGCTAGTGGTTCGGGGACTAGCGGCGCAGAGACCCAGTACTTC. The entire variable domain, with the rest obtained from reference TRBV12-5 and TRBJ2-5, is as follows: DARVTQTPRHKVTEMGQEVTMRCQPILGHNTVFWYRQTMMQGLELLAYFRNRAPLDDSGMPKDRFSAEMPDATLATLKIQPSEPRDSAVYFCASGSGTSGAETQYFGPGTRLLVL.

V is TRBV2 and J is TRBJ1-6; TRBD1 might be the D (5 bases). Germline CDR1 reads SNHLY; CDR2 reads FYNNEI. This CDR3 region has 17 residues. The V gene lost 2 bases and the J gene lost 0 bases, with 11 bases spanning the gap. The CDR3 DNA reads as TGTGCCAGCAGTGAATCCAGGGTGGGCTCCTATAATTCACCCCTCCACTTT. The encoded protein is CASSESRVGSYNSPLHF.

The chain combines TRBV6-1 with TRBJ2-1; no definite D call. Per germline, CDR1 MNHNS and CDR2 SASEGT. Trimming pared 6 bases from V and 0 bases from J, leaving 12 bases between. CDR3 length: 15 amino acids. For the CDR3, the DNA is TGTGCCAGCAGGGAACCAGGTAGCTCCTACAATGAGCAGTTCTTC. It is translated as CASREPGSSYNEQFF.

J is TRBJ1-5 and V is TRBV23-1; no reliable D call. TRBV23-1 is noted as an ORF with a role that remains uncertain. CDR3 length: 18 amino acids. The V and J ends lost 0 bases and 0 bases respectively, with 15 bases between them. The CDR3 DNA sequence: TGCGCCAGCAGTCAATCGCCCCCCGACATCAATAGCAATCAGCCCCAGCATTTT. This gives the protein CASSQSPPDINSNQPQHF.

The chain links TRBV7-3 to TRBJ2-1; 12 nucleotides match TRBD1. Trimming at V came to 8 bases and at J to 9 bases, leaving 14 bases not matched to a gene. The CDR3 length is 16 residues. The germline gives CDR1 SGHTA, CDR2 FQGTGA. For the CDR3, the DNA is TGTGCCAGCGGGAAAACGGGACAGGGGGCGAAAGTTGAGCAGTTCTTC. This gives the protein CASGKTGQGAKVEQFF. Supplemented by reference TRBV7-3 and TRBJ2-1, the full variable domain reads GAGVSQTPSNKVTEKGKYVELRCDPISGHTALYWYRQSLGQGPEFLIYFQGTGAADDSGLPNDRFFAVRPEGSVSTLKIQRTERGDSAVYLCASGKTGQGAKVEQFFGPGTRLTVL.

The chain has TRBV5-6 and TRBJ1-5; no clear D gene. CDR3 size: 17 residues. The V end was cut by 0 bases, the J end by 0 bases, with 13 bases between. From germline, CDR1 is SGHDT and CDR2 YYEEEE. The CDR3, as DNA: TGTGCCAGCAGCTTGGGTAGGCTGGGCTATAGCAATCAGCCCCAGCATTTT. It yields the protein CASSLGRLGYSNQPQHF.

V usage is TRBV4-1 and J usage is TRBJ2-1, with TRBD1 identical over 11 bases. The length of the CDR3 is 15 residues. The J segment lost 2 bases and the V segment lost 5 bases, leaving 2 bases of the junction unmatched. Germline CDR1 reads MGHRA; CDR2 reads YSYEKL. CDR3 DNA: TGCGCCAGCAGCGAGGGACAGGGGGCCTACAATGAGCAGTTCTTC. This codes for CASSEGQGAYNEQFF.

For this clone: Other DNA sequences in the same sample also yield this CDR3. This sequence joins TRBV7-9 and TRBJ2-7, with TRBD1 identical over 10 bases. The CDR3 is 15 amino acids. Germline lookup yields CDR1 SEHNR and CDR2 FQNEAQ (reference sequence). V shed 4 bases, J shed 2 bases, and the junction held 5 bases outside the gene matches. The CDR3, as DNA: TGTGCCAGCAGCTCACGACAGGGGGCCCCCTACGAGCAGTACTTC. The encoded protein is CASSSRQGAPYEQYF.

The rearrangement joins TRBV18 to TRBJ1-1; D unresolved. Deletions cut 1 base from V and 3 bases from J, with 15 bases between. The CDR3 totals 16 residues. Germline V lookup: CDR1 KGHSH, CDR2 LQKENI. The CDR3 reads CASSPLGPQRDTEAFF. The CDR3 bases are TGTGCCAGCTCACCACTGGGTCCCCAGAGGGACACTGAAGCTTTCTTT.

The CDR3 DNA sequence: TGTGCCAGCAGCGAGAGGTCGGCTGAAGCTTTCTTT. Protein: CASSERSAEAFF. The chain couples TRBV11-3 to TRBJ1-1; no firm D call. CDR3 length: 12 residues. Trimming shortened V by 5 bases and J by 6 bases, and 10 bases separated the two germline ends. CDR1 is SGHNT and CDR2 is YENEEA in the germline V gene. The variable domain in full, completed from reference TRBV11-3 and TRBJ1-1, reads EAGVVQSPRYKIIEKKQPVAFWCNPISGHNTLYWYLQNLGQGPELLIRYENEEAVDDSQLPKDRFSAERLKGVDSTLKIQPAELGDSAVYLCASSERSAEAFFGQGTRLTVV.

The chain carries TRBV5-1 and TRBJ1-1, with TRBD1 as a possible D gene (5 bases). CDR1 SGHRS and CDR2 YFSETQ come from the germline V gene. This CDR3 is built from 17 residues. Trimming removed 0 bases at V and 5 bases at J, with 20 bases between. Here the CDR3 DNA reads TGCGCCAGCAGCTTGGACTCTAGTGCAGGGCGAAATACTGAAGCTTTCTTT. Translating gives CASSLDSSAGRNTEAFF.

V gene TRBV11-2 combines with J gene TRBJ2-1; maybe TRBD2 (7 bases). The CDR3 consists of 18 residues. CDR1 and CDR2 (germline): SGHAT, FQNNGV. The germline V and J ends were trimmed by 3 bases and 2 bases, with 20 bases remaining between them. Here the CDR3 DNA reads TGTGCCAGCAGCTTGTTGGGGGAGGGGGGGGATACCTACAATGAGCAGTTCTTC. Amino acids: CASSLLGEGGDTYNEQFF. The variable domain in full, with the rest retrieved from reference TRBV11-2 and TRBJ2-1, is EAGVAQSPRYKIIEKRQSVAFWCNPISGHATLYWYQQILGQGPKLLIQFQNNGVVDDSQLPKDRFSAERLKGVDSTLKIQPAKLEDSAVYLCASSLLGEGGDTYNEQFFGPGTRLTVL.